This T cell receptor (beta chain) was retrieved from a study of sequential checkpoint blockade in melanoma. Study information: After both sequences, patients received maintenance nivolumab.

V trimming: 8 bases; J trimming: 6 bases; junction bases outside the gene matches: 4. The CDR3 totals 13 residues. Germline lookup yields CDR1 MNHEY and CDR2 SMNVEV (reference sequence). Described treatment: randomized to nivolumab then ipilimumab (arm A) or the reverse (arm B). Sorted cells were live CD3+CD8+, lacking CD19 and CD56, from PBMCs. Sequencing used immunoSEQ multiplex PCR; TCRdb keeps in-frame clones, though not all of them. The sample carries around 9,000 clones, about three fifths recorded once. This sequence was found in a human donor with melanoma. Sequences were derived from CD8+ T cells sorted from blood (inferred from file names), sampled from a patient given nivolumab and ipilimumab in sequence. This chain uses TRBV27 with TRBJ2-7; 13 nucleotides match TRBD2. The CDR3 spells CASGLAGVSEQYF. Here the CDR3 DNA reads TGTGCCAGCGGACTAGCGGGAGTAAGCGAGCAGTACTTC.